This T cell receptor (beta chain) appears in the sequencing data of a study of siplizumab effects on memory and regulatory T cells. The study, taken as a whole, reports: Unstimulated subset assignment was obtained for only a minor fraction of alloreactive clones. The study found naive T cells seemingly more diverse than memory cells and seemingly major alloresponse contributors. Alloreactive sequences tracing back to unstimulated CD4+ memory cells fell significantly with siplizumab.

Germline trimming cut 5 bases from V and 6 bases from J; bases unmatched to any gene: 2. Germline CDR1 is SGHVS and CDR2 is FNYEAQ. There are 12 residues in the CDR3. Worth noting for this clone: The antigen is undetermined.

The data were produced by immunoSEQ multiplex PCR, yet TCRdb's version contains in-frame clones alone and is incomplete. The sample lists approximately 84,000 clones; about 95% were seen once. This sequence joins TRBV7-6 and TRBJ2-3; 7 bases line up with TRBD1. The sequence came from a human donor in good health. Sequencing input: CD8+ T cells sorted from blood. DNA for the CDR3: TGTGCCAGCAGCCCAGGGGGTGATACGCAGTATTTT. Its translation: CASSPGGDTQYF.